The 28 T cell receptor beta chains below come from one sample, sequenced in a study of blood T cell repertoires in COVID-19. The repertoire was sequenced with immunoSEQ multiplex PCR; TCRdb's copy has only in-frame clones and lacks some. This sample has about 63,000 clones, with approximately 80% found just once. Input material: PBMCs or T cells enriched from blood (not recorded which). These receptors came from a woman aged 35 to 49 with acute COVID-19.

This rearrangement joins TRBV7-8 to TRBJ1-2, with TRBD1 matching over 12 bases. The germline CDR1 and CDR2 sequences are SGHVS and FQNEAQ. The trim removed 0 bases at V and 6 bases at J, leaving 8 bases unmatched. The CDR3 is made up of 17 amino acids. The CDR3 region is CASSLAYRDRGQHGYTF. The CDR3 region has the DNA TGTGCCAGCAGCTTAGCTTATCGGGACAGGGGGCAACATGGCTACACCTTC.

The CDR3 is CASSAEGTGVARGVLTF. The CDR3 bases are TGTGCCAGCAGTGCAGAAGGGACAGGGGTGGCCCGCGGCGTCCTGACTTTC. V usage is TRBV28 and J usage is TRBJ2-6; 10 bases agree with TRBD1. V gave up 5 bases and J gave up 12 bases; unmatched junction bases: 16. The germline gives CDR1 MDHEN, CDR2 SYDVKM. The CDR3 loop spans 17 amino acids.

This sequence joins TRBV3-1 (or the pseudogene TRBV3-2) and TRBJ1-5; no clear D gene. Germline V gene data show CDR1 as LGHDT and CDR2 as YNNKEL (reference sequence). The CDR3 loop spans 15 amino acids. V lost 0 bases to trimming and J lost 6 bases, with 12 bases between them. The CDR3 region is CASSQDSRVSQPQHF. CDR3 DNA sequence: TGTGCCAGCAGCCAAGATTCGAGGGTGAGTCAGCCCCAGCATTTT.

The V call is TRBV7-8, the J call TRBJ2-2, with 8 bases fitting TRBD1. Per germline, CDR1 SGHVS and CDR2 FQNEAQ. V shed 1 base, J shed 7 bases, and the junction held 14 bases outside the gene matches. CDR3 length equals 18 residues. CDR3 nucleotide sequence: TGTGCCAGCAGCTTAGGGGGACAGGTCCGAACTGGGGGCGGGGAGCTGTTTTTT. It specifies CASSLGGQVRTGGGELFF.

V gene TRBV19 combines with J gene TRBJ1-6, with TRBD1 matching over 7 bases. The V and J ends lost 6 bases and 0 bases, in that order; junction bases with no gene match: 2. The CDR3 has 15 residues. Germline CDR1 LNHDA, CDR2 SQIVND (reference sequence). CDR3 coding DNA: TGTGCCAGTAGGGGGGACAGCTCCTATAATTCACCCCTCCACTTT. Translating gives CASRGDSSYNSPLHF.

This clone is a singleton in its sample. V usage is TRBV28 and J usage is TRBJ1-6; 9 nucleotides agree with TRBD1. The CDR3 has 18 residues. CDR1 is MDHEN and CDR2 is SYDVKM in the germline V gene. With V trimmed by 3 bases and J by 9 bases, 15 bases remained unmatched. The CDR3, as DNA: TGTGCCAGCAGTTTCCCCAAGGGGTCCGGGACAGGGACTTCACCCCTCCACTTT. Its translation: CASSFPKGSGTGTSPLHF.

V and J are TRBV5-6 and TRBJ1-2; TRBD1 is a possible D gene (5 bases). The V gene's germline CDR1 is SGHDT and CDR2 YYEEEE. The CDR3 has 15 residues. V was clipped by 5 bases and J by 2 bases, with 16 bases between them. The CDR3 protein is CASRNTGGGNYGYTF. CDR3 nucleotide sequence: TGTGCCAGCAGGAATACTGGGGGAGGGAACTATGGCTACACCTTC.

The J gene is TRBJ2-3, the V gene TRBV20-1; D uncertain. The CDR3 spans 16 residues. V lost 3 bases and J 0 bases, leaving 16 bases between the germline ends. Germline loops: CDR1 DFQATT, CDR2 SNEGSKA (reference sequence). CDR3 coding DNA: TGCAGTGCTAGTGGGCCCATACAGCTTAGCACAGATACGCAGTATTTT. Amino acids: CSASGPIQLSTDTQYF.

The chain combines TRBV19 with TRBJ2-1, with 7 positions matching TRBD2. This CDR3 has 16 residues. Germline CDR1 reads LNHDA; CDR2 reads SQIVND (reference sequence). With V trimmed by 0 bases and J by 0 bases, 2 bases remained unmatched. The CDR3: CASSIETSHSYNEQFF. In DNA, the CDR3 is TGTGCCAGTAGTATAGAGACTAGCCACTCCTACAATGAGCAGTTCTTC.

This clone was counted a single time. The chain is built from TRBV11-2 and TRBJ2-7; TRBD2 aligns across 8 bases. Per germline, CDR1 SGHAT and CDR2 FQNNGV. The CDR3 spans 14 residues. V was clipped by 4 bases and J by 2 bases; unmatched bases: 4. The CDR3 loop reads CASSSGLATYEQYF. In DNA form, the CDR3 reads TGTGCCAGCAGCTCCGGACTAGCCACCTACGAGCAGTACTTC.

This sequence joins TRBV12-3 or TRBV12-4 and TRBJ2-7, with a tentative D call TRBD1 (5 bases). There are 13 residues in the CDR3. Deletions cut 5 bases from V and 2 bases from J, with 10 bases between. CDR3 DNA: TGTGCCAGCAGTCCAGGGTCCCCCTACGAGCAGTACTTC. It yields the protein CASSPGSPYEQYF.

The chain combines TRBV24-1 with TRBJ2-3; 9 bases line up with TRBD2. V lost 3 bases and J lost 4; bases outside the gene matches: 7. Germline-derived CDR1 and CDR2 are KGHDR and SFDVKD. The CDR3 has 16 amino acids. The CDR3 DNA reads as TGTGCCACCAGTGATGGGGTAGCGGGAGAAGCAGATACGCAGTATTTT. Translation gives CATSDGVAGEADTQYF.

Within the sample, this clone is medium-sized. This chain links TRBV5-4 with TRBJ2-7, with a weak D call TRBD1 (5 bases). This CDR3 contains 13 residues. V was cut by 0 bases and J by 3 bases, with 7 bases left in between. Per germline, CDR1 SGHNT and CDR2 YYREEE (reference sequence). This CDR3 is CASSLDRSYEQYF. The CDR3, as DNA: TGTGCCAGCAGCTTGGACAGGAGCTACGAGCAGTACTTC. Looking up the rest from reference TRBV5-4 and TRBJ2-7 gives the full variable domain: ETGVTQSPTHLIKTRGQQVTLRCSSQSGHNTVSWYQQALGQGPQFIFQYYREEENGRGNFPPRFSGLQFPNYSSELNVNALELDDSALYLCASSLDRSYEQYFGPGTRLTVT.

This clone showed up many times. This chain links TRBV19 with TRBJ1-1; 9 nucleotides line up with TRBD1. The junction had 12 bases not matched to a gene; V was cut back by 4 bases and J by 3 bases. CDR1 is LNHDA, CDR2 SQIVND, per germline (reference sequence). The CDR3 covers 17 residues. CDR3 protein: CASSRRQQGAGDTEAFF. The CDR3 bases are TGTGCCAGTAGTAGACGGCAACAGGGGGCAGGGGACACTGAAGCTTTCTTT.

The chain uses TRBV10-1 and TRBJ2-5, with D maybe TRBD1 (6 bases). V was trimmed by 6 bases and J by 4 bases, leaving 12 bases between them. From germline, CDR1 is WNHNN and CDR2 SYGVQD (reference sequence). The CDR3 runs 13 residues. The CDR3 protein is CASSVQGGETQYF. For the CDR3, the DNA is TGCGCCAGCAGCGTACAGGGTGGAGAGACCCAGTACTTC.

The chain joins TRBV3-1 (or the pseudogene TRBV3-2) to TRBJ1-1; D might be TRBD1 (5 bases). The germline CDR1 and CDR2 sequences are LGHDT and YNNKEL (reference sequence). The germline V and J ends were trimmed by 1 base and 1 base, with 10 bases remaining between them. The CDR3 contains 15 residues. The CDR3 here is CASSQGVRANTEAFF. In DNA form, the CDR3 reads TGTGCCAGCAGCCAAGGCGTCAGGGCGAACACTGAAGCTTTCTTT.

This chain links TRBV19 with TRBJ1-2; 7 bases are a match to TRBD1. With 7 bases clipped from V and 8 bases from J, the junction kept 7 bases outside the gene matches. The CDR3 has 12 residues. CDR1 is LNHDA, CDR2 SQIVND, per germline (reference sequence). In nucleotides, the CDR3 is TGTGCCAGTACGGACAGGTTGGCGGGCTACACCTTC. Its protein product is CASTDRLAGYTF.

This sequence joins TRBV2 and TRBJ1-6; 7 bases match TRBD1. V lost 6 bases, J lost 9 bases, and 8 bases stayed unmatched. Looked up from germline, CDR1 is SNHLY and CDR2 is FYNNEI. The CDR3 is made up of 14 amino acids. For the CDR3, the DNA is TGTGCCAGCAGAGTAGACAGGGATACTTCACCCCTCCACTTT. Amino acids: CASRVDRDTSPLHF.

The J gene is TRBJ1-2, the V gene TRBV4-2, with D perhaps TRBD1 (6 bases). V dropped 0 bases and J dropped 0 bases, with 11 bases sitting between them. Germline CDR1 LGHNA, CDR2 YNFKEQ. This CDR3 has 16 residues. The CDR3 here is CASSQDFTGTNYGYTF. The CDR3 DNA sequence: TGTGCCAGCAGCCAAGATTTCACAGGGACTAACTATGGCTACACCTTC.

V is TRBV6-5 and J is TRBJ1-1; TRBD1 might be the D (6 bases). The germline gives CDR1 MNHEY, CDR2 SVGAGI. This CDR3 region has 13 residues. Trimming removed 9 bases from V and 0 bases from J, with 11 bases in between. CDR3 coding DNA: TGTGCCAGGGGGGGGGCTTTGAACACTGAAGCTTTCTTT. Translation: CARGGALNTEAFF.

The gene calls are TRBV9 and TRBJ2-3, with unresolved D. The CDR3 has 13 amino acids. Germline V gene lookup returns CDR1 SGDLS and CDR2 YYNGEE. Trimming removed 0 bases at V and 6 bases at J, with 8 bases between. The CDR3 region is CASSVALADTQYF. The DNA for the CDR3 is TGTGCCAGCAGCGTAGCCCTCGCGGATACGCAGTATTTT.

This clone has only a few counts. This sequence joins TRBV18 and TRBJ2-5, with D tentatively TRBD2 (5 bases). The length of the CDR3 is 17 residues. V lost 3 bases and J lost 5, with 22 bases in between. Germline CDR1 KGHSH, CDR2 LQKENI. The CDR3 reads CASSPSLNWGVTETQYF. CDR3 DNA: TGTGCCAGCTCACCCTCTCTAAATTGGGGAGTTACTGAGACCCAGTACTTC.

The genes are TRBV19 and TRBJ2-1, with D perhaps TRBD1 (6 bases). CDR3 length: 15 amino acids. Germline V CDR1 and CDR2: LNHDA, SQIVND (reference sequence). V dropped 7 bases and J dropped 8 bases, with 21 bases sitting between them. CDR3 DNA sequence: TGTGCCAGTACCTTGGGGGCAGGGGTAGGGGATGAGCAGTTCTTC. As protein: CASTLGAGVGDEQFF.

This chain joins TRBV6-5 and TRBJ2-4, with 7 bases aligning to TRBD1. Germline trimming cut 7 bases from V and 6 bases from J; bases unmatched to any gene: 9. The CDR3 runs 14 residues. CDR1 and CDR2 from the germline V gene are MNHEY and SVGAGI. The CDR3 nucleotides read TGTGCCAGCACGAGGGGGCTTGGTGGAAACATTCAGTACTTC. The encoded protein is CASTRGLGGNIQYF.

The rearrangement links TRBV19 to TRBJ1-5; 9 nucleotides match TRBD1. Germline CDR1 is LNHDA and CDR2 is SQIVND (reference sequence). The V gene end was trimmed by 4 bases and the J gene end by 6 bases; junction bases not matched to a gene: 16. This CDR3 has 18 amino acids. CDR3 loop: CASSSTSQTGGAGQPQHF. CDR3 coding DNA: TGTGCCAGTAGTAGTACATCCCAAACAGGGGGCGCAGGTCAGCCCCAGCATTTT.

The chain joins TRBV5-6 to TRBJ2-7; TRBD2 might be the D (5 bases). CDR3 length: 15 residues. Germline CDR1 and CDR2: SGHDT and YYEEEE. The V end lost 4 bases, the J end lost 1 base, and 15 bases lay between the germline ends. In nucleotides, the CDR3 is TGTGCCAGCAGCCGCGGGCAGTCGAAGTCCTACGAGCAGTACTTC. It specifies CASSRGQSKSYEQYF.

The rearrangement links TRBV6-4 to TRBJ2-5, with 8 bases lining up with TRBD1. With V trimmed by 5 bases and J by 7 bases, 6 bases remained unmatched. CDR1 is MRHNA, CDR2 SNTAGT, per germline. The CDR3 has 13 residues. Here the CDR3 DNA reads TGTGCCAGCAGTCCGGACAGGGTGGGGACCCAGTACTTC. The encoded protein is CASSPDRVGTQYF.

This chain uses TRBV3-1 (or the pseudogene TRBV3-2) with TRBJ2-2; a possible D gene is TRBD2 (5 bases). The length of the CDR3 is 16 residues. The germline gives CDR1 LGHDT, CDR2 YNNKEL (reference sequence). V gave up 1 base and J gave up 6 bases, with 15 bases separating them. CDR3 DNA sequence: TGTGCCAGCAGCCAAGGATACTTCGGGGAGCCCGGGGAGCTGTTTTTT. It specifies CASSQGYFGEPGELFF.